Below, 9 T cell receptor beta chains from the same sample are listed, as sequenced in a study of Graves' ophthalmopathy and Graves' hyperthyroidism. Scientists amplified the TCR beta CDR3 regions from RNA transcripts. In the first round, RT-PCR was carried out with HTBI primers, and a multiplex PCR formed the second round. TCRdb re-called the multiplex PCR reads with MiXCR, one entry per CDR3 protein. Of about 210,000 distinct CDR3 sequences in the sample, roughly 27% are singletons; the top ten hold about 9.3%. Sequencing used peripheral blood. Source of these receptors: a man aged 45 to 65 with Graves' ophthalmopathy.

The rearrangement links TRBV12-3 or TRBV12-4 to TRBJ1-5; D ambiguous. V was clipped by 7 bases and J by 8 bases, with 12 bases between them. The CDR3 length is 12 residues. The CDR3 DNA reads as TGTGCCAGCACCGGAGGCGTGGAGCCCCAGCATTTT. Translation gives CASTGGVEPQHF.

This clonotype was seen only a few times. The chain carries TRBV13 and TRBJ2-7; D remains ambiguous. Germline V gene lookup returns CDR1 PRHDT and CDR2 FYEKMQ (reference sequence). The CDR3 extends over 14 amino acids. With 2 bases removed from V and 0 bases from J, the gap between germline ends came to 8 bases. DNA of the CDR3: TGTGCCAGCAGCTTACCGGAGAGCTCCTACGAGCAGTACTTC. Translation gives CASSLPESSYEQYF.

This clonotype was picked up one time. The chain carries TRBV11-2 and TRBJ2-7; TRBD2 matches 14 bases. V gave up 5 bases and J gave up 1 base; unmatched junction bases: 1. The CDR3 sequence is 15 residues long. CDR1 and CDR2 (germline): SGHAT, FQNNGV. The CDR3 here is CASSRLAGGSYEQYF. In DNA, the CDR3 is TGTGCCAGCAGCCGACTAGCGGGAGGGTCCTACGAGCAGTACTTC. The variable domain in full, with the rest retrieved from reference TRBV11-2 and TRBJ2-7, is EAGVAQSPRYKIIEKRQSVAFWCNPISGHATLYWYQQILGQGPKLLIQFQNNGVVDDSQLPKDRFSAERLKGVDSTLKIQPAKLEDSAVYLCASSRLAGGSYEQYFGPGTRLTVT.

This clonotype has a count of ten or more. The V and J genes are TRBV11-2 and TRBJ2-4; 8 bases are a match to TRBD1. The V gene's germline CDR1 is SGHAT and CDR2 FQNNGV. The length of the CDR3 is 14 residues. Trimming at V came to 1 base and at J to 7 bases, leaving 3 bases not matched to a gene. Here the CDR3 DNA reads TGTGCCAGCAGCTTAGGGACAGGGCGTAACATTCAGTACTTC. Protein: CASSLGTGRNIQYF.

This clonotype came up many times. V gene TRBV28 combines with J gene TRBJ2-7; 14 bases match TRBD2. The CDR3 loop spans 15 amino acids. Trimming took 6 bases from V and 6 from J; bases not matched to a gene: 7. Germline V lookup: CDR1 MDHEN, CDR2 SYDVKM. The CDR3 is CASSSGTSGRAEQYF. DNA of the CDR3: TGTGCCAGCAGCAGCGGGACTAGCGGGAGAGCCGAGCAGTACTTC.

A few counts support this clonotype. The genes are TRBV15 and TRBJ2-7; D perhaps matches TRBD1 (5 bases). Germline CDR1 and CDR2: LNHNV and YYDKDF (reference sequence). V lost 0 bases and J 2 bases, leaving 8 bases between the germline ends. This CDR3 has 14 residues. In nucleotides, the CDR3 is TGTGCCACCAGCAGAGACCTGACAGCCTACGAGCAGTACTTC. Its translation is CATSRDLTAYEQYF.

This clonotype appeared a single time. The chain recombines TRBV6-2 or TRBV6-3 with TRBJ1-2; a weak D match, TRBD1 (6 bases). This CDR3 region has 15 residues. The V gene's germline CDR1 is MNHEY and CDR2 SVGEGT. The germline V and J ends were trimmed by 2 bases and 0 bases, with 10 bases remaining between them. This CDR3 reads CASSYGGTANYGYTF. CDR3 sequence (DNA): TGTGCCAGCAGTTACGGGGGCACCGCTAACTATGGCTACACCTTC.

This clonotype was detected ten times or more. This chain links TRBV15 with TRBJ2-5, with a weak D call TRBD2 (5 bases). The V gene lost 3 bases and the J gene lost 5 bases, with 13 bases spanning the gap. The CDR3 consists of 14 residues. Germline V gene lookup returns CDR1 LNHNV and CDR2 YYDKDF (reference sequence). The CDR3, as DNA: TGTGCCACCAGCAGGTGGGGAGCTCAGGAGACCCAGTACTTC. Amino acids: CATSRWGAQETQYF. Supplemented by reference TRBV15 and TRBJ2-5, the full variable domain reads DAMVIQNPRYQVTQFGKPVTLSCSQTLNHNVMYWYQQKSSQAPKLLFHYYDKDFNNEADTPDNFQSRRPNTSFCFLDIRSPGLGDTAMYLCATSRWGAQETQYFGPGTRLLVL.

The V gene is TRBV7-9, the J gene TRBJ1-2; no firm D call. This CDR3 spans 14 amino acids. Per the germline V gene, CDR1 is SEHNR and CDR2 is FQNEAQ (reference sequence). The V gene lost 6 bases and the J gene lost 1 base, with 12 bases spanning the gap. DNA for the CDR3: TGTGCCAGCAGTGAACAGAGCTTTAACTATGGCTACACCTTC. Its protein product is CASSEQSFNYGYTF.